The source of this TCR beta chain is a study of identical twins. Study-wide results and caveats: Models came in too low on out-of-frame TCR alpha sharing in monozygotic twins.

cDNA molecules carried unique molecular identifiers, and template switching added a universal primer site. TCRdb re-called the 5' RACE reads with MiXCR, one entry per CDR3 protein. The sample shows 310,000 or so distinct CDR3 sequences, roughly 10% of them seen only once. As regards this clonotype: Its antigen is as yet unknown.

The trim removed 4 bases at V and 2 bases at J, leaving 6 bases unmatched. From germline, CDR1 is MNHEY and CDR2 SMNVEV (reference sequence). This CDR3 comprises 16 residues. These data also featured in a second study, about yellow fever vaccine responses in identical twins.

The receptor was isolated from a woman between 18 and 29 years old in good health. The sequencing sample was made of CD8+ T cells sorted from blood. V usage is TRBV27 and J usage is TRBJ2-3; the match to TRBD2 covers 10 bases. CDR3 in DNA: TGTGCCAGCAGTTCCCTTCTAGCGGGGGACACAGATACGCAGTATTTT. Its translation is CASSSLLAGDTDTQYF.